This T cell receptor beta chain was sequenced during a study of T cell changes during pregnancy in multiple sclerosis. TCRdb keeps only in-frame clones here, not all; method: immunoSEQ multiplex PCR. The table includes 50,000 to 75,000 clones, 91% detected once. This CDR3 region has 15 residues. CDR1 is SGDLS, CDR2 YYNGEE, per germline. V shed 4 bases, J shed 9 bases, and the junction held 8 bases outside the gene matches. The origin of this receptor is a female donor in good health, enrolled as a control in a pregnancy study. The chain joins TRBV9 to TRBJ2-3; TRBD2 aligns across 13 bases. The sample here was peripheral blood, taken in the third trimester of pregnancy. This CDR3 is CASSTTSGGPVTQYF. CDR3 nucleotide sequence: TGTGCCAGCAGCACGACTAGCGGGGGGCCTGTAACGCAGTATTTT.